This T cell receptor beta chain stems from a study of cytomegalovirus exposure and HLA in healthy donors (TCRdb year 2017). About the investigation overall: According to a later analysis, the approximately 130 validation repertoires were produced on the same platform as the roughly 700 repertoires of the first cohort. The study was designed to test whether signatures of past pathogen exposure could be identified by cataloging public T cell receptors. Besides the first cohort of more than 650 subjects, a separate validation cohort made up of roughly 120 different subjects was used. To predict cytomegalovirus infection status, the study combined high-throughput TCR immunosequencing, statistical association of individual TCRs with disease status, and machine learning.

Separate from the approximately 670-subject first cohort, the validation cohort of roughly 120 subjects was the group to which the donors belonged. The full study reports these points: The classifier was reported to diagnose cytomegalovirus status with high specificity and sensitivity in both the original and validation cohorts. Across donors, most TCR sequences were observed very rarely, whereas some public TCRs were present in many individuals. In vitro tests confirmed that a few of the cytomegalovirus-associated TCR beta chains recognize cytomegalovirus antigens. Of the cluster scores, approximately 94% were above 0 in a later analysis, which found that TCRs clustered in the first cohort also tended to co-occur in the roughly 130 validation repertoires. All 110 or so repertoires were used to score co-occurrence in the validation cohort in a later analysis, because that analysis had no HLA typing for the cohort. The authors suggested that the approach could potentially be extended to other disease states and immunological phenotypes. The study listed 164 TCR beta chains as associated with cytomegalovirus.

In regard to this clone: The target of this receptor is not known. Within one base of it there is no much larger clone, and no base qualities were kept.

Library preparation employed the immunoSEQ multiplex PCR assay. As for the original processing: A statistical classification framework was developed to diagnose cytomegalovirus status using the catalog of TCR beta chain sequences. Drawn from immuneACCESS, this table holds only the in-frame rearrangements with V and J called that TCRdb kept. Clones are partly lost; checked studies trace under half to an unresolved V gene and leave the rest unexplained. V and J calls and clone size are those listed in that table; D and trimming were worked out from the DNA. The sample table lists just over 65,000 clones, about 97% of them with a count of one. The top ten clonotypes cover around 1.5% of the sample. The CDR3 goes from the cysteine to the phenylalanine over 16 residues. Left in the record is the CDR3 DNA by itself, 48 bases read in frame from the first base. The germline V gene gives CDR1 as SGHRS and CDR2 as YFSETQ. V trim: 0 bases; J trim: 2 bases; unmatched bases: 7.

Sequencing was done on a sample of PBMCs. The sequence came from a young woman in good health and CMV-seropositive. The chain uses TRBV5-1 and TRBJ2-7; a stretch of 8 junction bases matches TRBD2. CDR3 loop: CASSLAGTRGAYEQYF. The nucleotides read TGCGCCAGCAGCTTGGCCGGGACTAGGGGCGCCTACGAGCAGTACTTC.